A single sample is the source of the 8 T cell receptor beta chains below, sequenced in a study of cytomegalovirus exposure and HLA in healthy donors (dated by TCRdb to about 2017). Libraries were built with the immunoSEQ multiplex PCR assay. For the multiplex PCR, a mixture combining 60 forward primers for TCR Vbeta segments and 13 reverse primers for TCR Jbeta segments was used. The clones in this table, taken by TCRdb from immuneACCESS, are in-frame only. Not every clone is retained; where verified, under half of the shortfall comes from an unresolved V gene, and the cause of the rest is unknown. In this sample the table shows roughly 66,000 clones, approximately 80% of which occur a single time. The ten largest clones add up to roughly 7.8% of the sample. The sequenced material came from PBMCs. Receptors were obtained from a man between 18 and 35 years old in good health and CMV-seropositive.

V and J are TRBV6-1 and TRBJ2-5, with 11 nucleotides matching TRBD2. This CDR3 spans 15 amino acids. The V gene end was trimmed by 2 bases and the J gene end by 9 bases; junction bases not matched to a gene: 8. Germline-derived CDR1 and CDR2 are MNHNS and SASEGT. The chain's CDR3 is CASSETGTSGGAQYF. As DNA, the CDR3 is TGTGCCAGCAGTGAAACCGGGACTAGCGGTGGAGCCCAGTACTTC.

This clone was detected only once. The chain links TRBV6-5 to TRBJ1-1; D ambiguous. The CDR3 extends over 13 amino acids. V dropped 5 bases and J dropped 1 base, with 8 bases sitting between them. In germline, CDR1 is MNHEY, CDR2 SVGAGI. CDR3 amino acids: CASSRWRNTEAFF. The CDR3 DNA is TGTGCCAGCAGTAGGTGGAGGAACACTGAAGCTTTCTTT.

DNA of the CDR3: TGTGCCAGCAGCCCGGACACCAGAATATCCTACGAGCAGTACTTC. It codes for CASSPDTRISYEQYF. The chain joins TRBV7-8 to TRBJ2-7; TRBD1 might be the D (5 bases). V lost 5 bases, J lost 1 base, and 15 bases lay in between. Germline V gene sequence: CDR1 SGHVS, CDR2 FQNEAQ. The CDR3 sequence is 15 residues long.

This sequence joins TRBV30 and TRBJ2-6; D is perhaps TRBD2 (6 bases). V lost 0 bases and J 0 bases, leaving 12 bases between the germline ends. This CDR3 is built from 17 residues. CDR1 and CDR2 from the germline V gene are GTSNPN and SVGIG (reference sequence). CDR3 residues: CAWSVGGLNSGANVLTF. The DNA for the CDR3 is TGTGCCTGGAGTGTGGGCGGACTAAACTCTGGGGCCAACGTCCTGACTTTC.

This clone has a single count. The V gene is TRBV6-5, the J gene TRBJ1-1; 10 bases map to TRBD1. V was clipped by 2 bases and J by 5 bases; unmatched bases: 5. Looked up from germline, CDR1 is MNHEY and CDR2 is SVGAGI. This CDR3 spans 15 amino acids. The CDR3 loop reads CASSYGTGAKTEAFF. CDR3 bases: TGTGCCAGCAGTTACGGGACAGGGGCGAAGACTGAAGCTTTCTTT.

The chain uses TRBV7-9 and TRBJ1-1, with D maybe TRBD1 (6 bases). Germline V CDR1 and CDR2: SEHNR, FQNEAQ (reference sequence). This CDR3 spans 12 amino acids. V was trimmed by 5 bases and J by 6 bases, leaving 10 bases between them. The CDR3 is CASSLRQAEAFF. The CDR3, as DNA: TGTGCCAGCAGCCTTAGACAGGCTGAAGCTTTCTTT.

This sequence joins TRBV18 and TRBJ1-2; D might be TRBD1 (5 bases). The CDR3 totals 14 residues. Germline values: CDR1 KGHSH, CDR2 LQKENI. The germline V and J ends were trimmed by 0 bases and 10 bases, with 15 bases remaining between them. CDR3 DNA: TGTGCCAGCTCACCACCGGGCTGGGGCAACGTCTACACCTTC. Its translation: CASSPPGWGNVYTF.

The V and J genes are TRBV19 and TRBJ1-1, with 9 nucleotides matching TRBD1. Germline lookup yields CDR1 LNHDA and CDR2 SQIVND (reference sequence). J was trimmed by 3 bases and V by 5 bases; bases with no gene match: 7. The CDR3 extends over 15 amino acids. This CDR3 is CASSLYWTGDTEAFF. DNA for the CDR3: TGTGCCAGTAGTTTATATTGGACAGGGGACACTGAAGCTTTCTTT.